These 31 T cell receptor beta chains originate from one sample sequenced in a study of long-term antiretroviral therapy in people with HIV. A v3.0 immunoSEQ assay was performed at survey level. The protocol was immunoSEQ multiplex PCR, while the TCRdb copy is restricted to in-frame clones and leaves out a portion. The repertoire holds under 35,000 clones, about 85% seen once, with 10% to 15% in the top ten. Sequencing used unsorted PBMCs, obtained 1.1 years after starting antiretroviral therapy. The receptor source for this set is a man between 18 and 35 years old with HIV.

In regard to this clone: The junction does not match germline at one end; this may be a read error. CDR3 residues: CASRLGLAGADTQYF. The DNA of the CDR3 is TGCGCCAGCAGATTGGGGCTAGCGGGAGCAGATACGCAGTATTTT. V and J are TRBV5-1 and TRBJ2-3; TRBD2 matches at 10 bases. This CDR3 region has 15 residues. Looked up from germline, CDR1 is SGHRS and CDR2 is YFSETQ.

By share, this clone counts as large. The rearrangement joins TRBV4-3 to TRBJ2-3; D is undetermined. Germline loops: CDR1 LGHNA, CDR2 YSLEER. The V gene lost 0 bases and the J gene lost 3 bases, with 10 bases spanning the gap. The CDR3 has 15 residues. The CDR3 sequence is CASSQDMVGTDTQYF. CDR3 coding DNA: TGCGCCAGCAGCCAAGACATGGTAGGGACAGATACGCAGTATTTT.

This rearrangement joins TRBV6-6 to TRBJ2-1, with 9 nucleotides matching TRBD2. J gave up 6 bases and V 5 bases, and 5 bases lay outside the gene matches. This CDR3 has 14 amino acids. Germline V gene sequence: CDR1 MNHNY, CDR2 SVGAGI (reference sequence). The CDR3 coding sequence is TGTGCCAGCAGTGATTTAGCGGGAGCCAATGAGCAGTTCTTC. Amino acids: CASSDLAGANEQFF.

V gene TRBV2 combines with J gene TRBJ1-2, with D unclear. Per germline, CDR1 SNHLY and CDR2 FYNNEI. Trimming stripped 8 bases from V and 4 bases from J, with 14 bases between. The CDR3 sequence is 13 residues long. The CDR3 DNA reads as TGTGCCAGCGGATCGGGGAGGAGCTATGGCTACACCTTC. It yields the protein CASGSGRSYGYTF.

V and J are TRBV5-1 and TRBJ2-4, with D perhaps TRBD1 (7 bases). Trimming removed 0 bases at V and 5 bases at J, with 15 bases between. This CDR3 is 16 amino acids long. Germline values: CDR1 SGHRS, CDR2 YFSETQ. The CDR3, as DNA: TGCGCCAGCAGCTTGGGGTCAGGGGGGCCCGAAAACATTCAGTACTTC. Its translation is CASSLGSGGPENIQYF.

CDR3: CAWSVRGQGRNQPQHF. CDR3 in DNA: TGTGCCTGGAGTGTACGGGGTCAGGGGAGAAATCAGCCCCAGCATTTT. The V and J genes are TRBV30 and TRBJ1-5; maybe TRBD1 (6 bases). V lost 0 bases and J lost 4, with 16 bases in between. The CDR3 is made up of 16 amino acids. Germline CDR1 and CDR2: GTSNPN and SVGIG (reference sequence).

This clone was recorded a few times. Germline is not matched at one junction end, which may reflect a read error. V is TRBV27 and J is TRBJ1-1; D is uncertain. This CDR3 has 14 amino acids. CDR1 and CDR2 (germline): MNHEY, SMNVEV (reference sequence). The CDR3 DNA reads TGTGCCAGCAGTTTATCGAATCTCGGGCCGGACCTCCGTTTT. It translates to CASSLSNLGPDLRF.

The V and J genes are TRBV2 and TRBJ2-7; D is possibly TRBD2 (7 bases). The V gene lost 8 bases and the J gene lost 0 bases, with 14 bases spanning the gap. The CDR3 has 14 residues. Per germline, CDR1 SNHLY and CDR2 FYNNEI. The CDR3 DNA reads as TGTGCCAGCCGGGGCGGGGGCCTCTCCTACGAGCAGTACTTC. Protein: CASRGGGLSYEQYF. Using reference TRBV2 and TRBJ2-7 for the parts outside the CDR3, the full variable domain is EPEVTQTPSHQVTQMGQEVILRCVPISNHLYFYWYRQILGQKVEFLVSFYNNEISEKSEIFDDQFSVERPDGSNFTLKIRSTKLEDSAMYFCASRGGGLSYEQYFGPGTRLTVT.

The chain joins TRBV7-2 to TRBJ2-1, with D possibly being TRBD1 (7 bases). Germline V gene data show CDR1 as SGHTA and CDR2 as FQGNSA. V lost 1 base, J lost 0 bases, and 16 bases lay in between. The CDR3 has 18 residues. CDR3 bases: TGTGCCAGCAGCTTAGGGCGGGACAGCGGTCGCTCCTACAATGAGCAGTTCTTC. This gives the protein CASSLGRDSGRSYNEQFF.

V usage is TRBV19 and J usage is TRBJ2-2; no reliable D call. CDR3 length: 12 amino acids. In germline, CDR1 is LNHDA, CDR2 SQIVND (reference sequence). Trimming removed 4 bases at V and 1 base at J, with 1 base between. CDR3 loop: CASSRNTGELFF. The DNA of the CDR3 is TGTGCCAGTAGTAGGAACACCGGGGAGCTGTTTTTT.

The rearrangement uses TRBV10-1 and TRBJ2-7; TRBD1 matches 9 bases. This CDR3 comprises 14 residues. With V trimmed by 2 bases and J by 5 bases, 4 bases remained unmatched. Germline assignment: CDR1 WNHNN and CDR2 SYGVQD (reference sequence). This CDR3 is CASSETGGWDEQYF. The CDR3 DNA sequence: TGCGCCAGCAGTGAGACAGGGGGCTGGGACGAGCAGTACTTC.

The chain is built from TRBV19 and TRBJ1-1, with no clear D. The CDR3 consists of 15 residues. The germline gives CDR1 LNHDA, CDR2 SQIVND (reference sequence). Trimming took 6 bases from V and 1 from J, leaving 15 bases between them. CDR3 coding DNA: TGTGCCAGTAGGGTAATGGTAAACTGGAACACTGAAGCTTTCTTT. Translated, it gives CASRVMVNWNTEAFF.

The chain joins TRBV7-2 to TRBJ1-2; D unclear. Trimming removed 5 bases at V and 4 bases at J, with 14 bases between. The germline gives CDR1 SGHTA, CDR2 FQGNSA. This CDR3 contains 14 residues. In DNA, the CDR3 is TGTGCCAGCAGCCCGGAACCAGGTTTCTATGGCTACACCTTC. The encoded protein is CASSPEPGFYGYTF.

The chain employs TRBV7-8 and TRBJ2-7; the match to TRBD1 covers 10 bases. Germline loops: CDR1 SGHVS, CDR2 FQNEAQ. This CDR3 is built from 15 residues. The junction had 9 bases not matched to a gene; V was cut back by 6 bases and J by 4 bases. CDR3: CASRGGQGTFYEQYF. The CDR3 DNA follows: TGTGCCAGCAGAGGGGGACAGGGGACATTTTACGAGCAGTACTTC.

The chain has TRBV7-2 and TRBJ1-4; a weak D match, TRBD1 (5 bases). CDR1 and CDR2 from the germline V gene are SGHTA and FQGNSA. V was cut by 5 bases and J by 4 bases, with 14 bases left in between. CDR3 size: 15 residues. The CDR3 bases are TGTGCCAGCAGCAATACCGGGACCCGTAATGAAAAACTGTTTTTT. As protein: CASSNTGTRNEKLFF.

The rearrangement links TRBV2 to TRBJ1-1; D is possibly TRBD1 (5 bases). V lost 4 bases to trimming and J lost 4 bases, with 13 bases between them. Germline V gene lookup returns CDR1 SNHLY and CDR2 FYNNEI. CDR3 size: 14 residues. The CDR3 here is CASSGTAGGTEAFF. DNA of the CDR3: TGTGCCAGCAGTGGTACCGCTGGGGGCACTGAAGCTTTCTTT.

This rearrangement joins TRBV29-1 to TRBJ2-5, with 8 positions matching TRBD1. The junction had 3 bases not matched to a gene; V was cut back by 2 bases and J by 4 bases. Germline values: CDR1 SQVTM, CDR2 ANQGSEA. The CDR3 sequence is 13 residues long. The CDR3 loop reads CSVEYGTGETQYF. CDR3 nucleotides: TGCAGCGTTGAATACGGGACAGGAGAGACCCAGTACTTC.

V and J are TRBV11-1 and TRBJ2-7; possibly TRBD1 for D (6 bases). The CDR3 is made up of 16 amino acids. Germline lookup yields CDR1 SGHAT and CDR2 FQDESV (reference sequence). The V and J ends lost 2 bases and 2 bases respectively, with 16 bases between them. The CDR3 protein is CASSLLKDSPAYEQYF. The DNA for the CDR3 is TGTGCCAGCAGCTTATTAAAGGACAGCCCGGCCTACGAGCAGTACTTC. The variable domain in full, with the rest retrieved from reference TRBV11-1 and TRBJ2-7, is EAEVAQSPRYKITEKSQAVAFWCDPISGHATLYWYRQILGQGPELLVQFQDESVVDDSQLPKDRFSAERLKGVDSTLKIQPAELGDSAMYLCASSLLKDSPAYEQYFGPGTRLTVT.

The V call is TRBV7-6, the J call TRBJ1-5; D is undetermined. The CDR3 has 13 residues. Per the germline V gene, CDR1 is SGHVS and CDR2 is FNYEAQ. V was cut by 2 bases and J by 3 bases, with 5 bases left in between. In DNA form, the CDR3 reads TGTGCCAGCAGCTTAAATTCCAATCAGCCCCAGCATTTT. It translates to CASSLNSNQPQHF.

V gene TRBV9 combines with J gene TRBJ2-5; 12 bases map to TRBD2. After removal of 0 bases from V and 1 base from J, the junction contained 1 base not matched to a gene. CDR3 length: 16 residues. The germline V gene encodes CDR1 SGDLS and CDR2 YYNGEE. The CDR3 loop reads CASSVGGLAGQETQYF. The CDR3 nucleotides read TGTGCCAGCAGCGTAGGGGGACTAGCGGGCCAAGAGACCCAGTACTTC.

This clone was counted a single time. The chain joins TRBV4-1 to TRBJ2-3, with D possibly TRBD2 on 6 matching bases. From germline, CDR1 is MGHRA and CDR2 YSYEKL. Between the trimmed V and J ends, which lost 4 bases and 2 bases, there was a span of 16 bases. CDR3 size: 16 residues. CDR3 bases: TGCGCCAGCAGCCTTTTTTCGGGGGTTTACACAGATACGCAGTATTTT. Protein sequence: CASSLFSGVYTDTQYF.

The gene calls are TRBV27 and TRBJ1-1; D possibly corresponds to TRBD1 (5 bases). The CDR3 runs 15 residues. From germline, CDR1 is MNHEY and CDR2 SMNVEV (reference sequence). The V gene lost 5 bases and the J gene lost 4 bases, with 17 bases spanning the gap. The CDR3 sequence: CASSTRPEGFTEAFF. CDR3 in DNA: TGTGCCAGCAGTACCCGCCCAGAGGGGTTCACTGAAGCTTTCTTT.

This chain connects TRBV5-1 to TRBJ2-5; D not certain. V was pared by 1 base and J by 0 bases, with 7 bases between. The CDR3 loop spans 14 amino acids. CDR1 and CDR2 (germline): SGHRS, YFSETQ. The CDR3: CASSLQANQETQYF. The CDR3 coding sequence is TGCGCCAGCAGCTTGCAGGCGAACCAAGAGACCCAGTACTTC.

The V gene is TRBV6-1, the J gene TRBJ1-5, with a weak D call TRBD1 (5 bases). V lost 7 bases and J lost 2, with 9 bases in between. The CDR3 spans 13 residues. Germline CDR1 and CDR2: MNHNS and SASEGT. The CDR3 coding sequence is TGTGCCAGCATGGGCAGGGGCAATCAGCCCCAGCATTTT. Amino acids: CASMGRGNQPQHF.

This chain uses TRBV4-1 with TRBJ1-5; D call uncertain. CDR3 length equals 16 residues. Deletions cut 0 bases from V and 2 bases from J, with 11 bases between. The germline CDR1 and CDR2 sequences are MGHRA and YSYEKL. The CDR3 loop reads CASSQDRVNGNQPQHF. The CDR3 DNA sequence: TGCGCCAGCAGCCAAGATCGTGTGAATGGCAATCAGCCCCAGCATTTT.

J is TRBJ1-6 and V is TRBV7-3; D is uncertain. The CDR3 spans 14 residues. Germline V gene sequence: CDR1 SGHTA, CDR2 FQGTGA. Deletions cut 5 bases from V and 13 bases from J, with 18 bases between. CDR3 bases: TGTGCCAGCAGCCCCCCCCCGGGTAGGCCGCCCCTCCACTTT. Translation: CASSPPPGRPPLHF.

This chain connects TRBV2 to TRBJ2-3; D is uncertain. CDR1 is SNHLY, CDR2 FYNNEI, per germline. V dropped 10 bases and J dropped 2 bases, with 13 bases sitting between them. The CDR3 runs to 13 residues. The CDR3 region is CATQMGYTDTQYF. The CDR3, as DNA: TGTGCCACACAGATGGGATACACAGATACGCAGTATTTT.

This chain links TRBV7-3 with TRBJ1-3; 8 bases align to TRBD1. Germline V gene sequence: CDR1 SGHTA, CDR2 FQGTGA. The J segment lost 0 bases and the V segment lost 5 bases, leaving 3 bases of the junction unmatched. This CDR3 is built from 15 residues. The CDR3 DNA sequence: TGTGCCAGCAGCCAGGGGACAGGCTCTGGAAACACCATATATTTT. Translated: CASSQGTGSGNTIYF.

This chain joins TRBV7-9 and TRBJ2-1, with TRBD1 identical over 9 bases. CDR3 length equals 17 residues. Germline loops: CDR1 SEHNR, CDR2 FQNEAQ (reference sequence). The ends lost 5 bases at V and 2 bases at J; junction bases unmatched: 10. CDR3 amino acids: CASSPNTGTGTYNEQFF. Written as DNA, the CDR3 is TGTGCCAGCAGCCCCAATACGGGGACAGGGACCTACAATGAGCAGTTCTTC.

The gene calls are TRBV29-1 and TRBJ1-2, with TRBD1 identical over 11 bases. Trimming took 0 bases from V and 3 from J; bases not matched to a gene: 3. The CDR3 has 15 residues. Germline V gene lookup returns CDR1 SQVTM and CDR2 ANQGSEA. The CDR3 loop reads CSVEDWDRGYYGYTF. As DNA, the CDR3 is TGCAGCGTTGAAGATTGGGACAGGGGGTACTATGGCTACACCTTC.

The V and J genes are TRBV19 and TRBJ2-7; D is possibly TRBD1 (6 bases). V was shortened by 2 bases and J by 7 bases, with 18 bases between the two germline ends. The CDR3 is 15 residues long. The germline V gene encodes CDR1 LNHDA and CDR2 SQIVND (reference sequence). CDR3 residues: CASSITATGLREQYF. CDR3 in DNA: TGTGCCAGTAGTATAACGGCAACAGGGCTACGAGAGCAGTACTTC.